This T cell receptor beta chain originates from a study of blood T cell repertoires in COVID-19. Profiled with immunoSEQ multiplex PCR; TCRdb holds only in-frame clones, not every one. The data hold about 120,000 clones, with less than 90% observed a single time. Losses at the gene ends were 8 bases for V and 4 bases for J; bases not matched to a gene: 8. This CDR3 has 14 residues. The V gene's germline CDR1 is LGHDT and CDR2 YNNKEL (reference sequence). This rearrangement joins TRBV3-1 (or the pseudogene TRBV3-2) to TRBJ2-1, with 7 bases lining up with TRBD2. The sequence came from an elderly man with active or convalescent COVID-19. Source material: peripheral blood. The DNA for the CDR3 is TGTGCCAGCTACGGAGGCGGGAGATACAATGAGCAGTTCTTC. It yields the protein CASYGGGRYNEQFF.